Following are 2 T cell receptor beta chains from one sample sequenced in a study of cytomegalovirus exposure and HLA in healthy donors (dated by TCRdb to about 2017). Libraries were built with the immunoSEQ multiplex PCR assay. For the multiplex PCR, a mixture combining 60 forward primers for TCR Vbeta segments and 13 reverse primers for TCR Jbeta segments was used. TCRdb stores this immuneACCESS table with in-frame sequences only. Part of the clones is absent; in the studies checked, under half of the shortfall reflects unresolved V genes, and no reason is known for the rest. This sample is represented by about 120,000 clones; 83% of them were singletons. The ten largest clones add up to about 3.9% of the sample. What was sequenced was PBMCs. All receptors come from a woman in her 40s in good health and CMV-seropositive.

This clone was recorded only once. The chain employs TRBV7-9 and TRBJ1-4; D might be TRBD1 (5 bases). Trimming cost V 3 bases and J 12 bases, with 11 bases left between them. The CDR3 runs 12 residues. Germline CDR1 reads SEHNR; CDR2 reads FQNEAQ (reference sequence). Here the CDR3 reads CASSFGEGQLFF. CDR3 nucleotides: TGTGCCAGCAGCTTCGGGGAGGGGCAACTGTTTTTT.

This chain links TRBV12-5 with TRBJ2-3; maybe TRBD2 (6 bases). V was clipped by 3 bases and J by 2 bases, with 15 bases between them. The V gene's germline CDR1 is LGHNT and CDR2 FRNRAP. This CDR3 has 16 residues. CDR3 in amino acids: CASGLWGEKITDTQYF. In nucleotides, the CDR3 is TGTGCTAGTGGTTTATGGGGGGAGAAAATCACAGATACGCAGTATTTT.